A single sample gave rise to the 20 T cell receptor beta chains below, sequenced in a study of shared clonotypes between healthy human individuals. Method: immunoSEQ multiplex PCR; TCRdb's copy keeps in-frame clones and lacks some. This sample has over a million clones, with roughly 96% found just once. Sequencing was done on a sample of naive CD4+ T cells sorted from blood. Subset here: CD45RA+ positively selected. These receptors were obtained from a young man in good health.

This rearrangement joins TRBV28 to TRBJ1-2; no clear D. Trimming took off 5 bases at V and 8 bases at J, with 12 bases between the two ends. CDR1 MDHEN and CDR2 SYDVKM come from the germline V gene. The CDR3 consists of 12 residues. The CDR3 DNA follows: TGTGCCAGCAGTCAAGGCCCAGTCGGCTACACCTTC. This sequence encodes CASSQGPVGYTF.

This clone appeared once. This chain uses TRBV10-3 with TRBJ2-1; 9 bases match TRBD2. CDR3 length: 17 amino acids. Trimming removed 0 bases from V and 5 bases from J; junction bases left unmatched: 8. Germline CDR1 is ENHRY and CDR2 is SYGVKD. The CDR3 is CAISESSLAGDHNEQFF. The CDR3 DNA reads TGTGCCATCAGTGAGTCGTCCTTAGCGGGAGATCACAATGAGCAGTTCTTC.

The chain joins TRBV7-9 to TRBJ1-2; TRBD1 matches at 9 bases. The germline gives CDR1 SEHNR, CDR2 FQNEAQ (reference sequence). V lost 1 base to trimming and J lost 6 bases; unmatched junction nucleotides: 9. The CDR3 length is 16 residues. Written as DNA, the CDR3 is TGTGCCAGCAGCTTAGGGGACAGGGAACGAAGGGATGGCTACACCTTC. This translates into CASSLGDRERRDGYTF.

V is TRBV5-4 and J is TRBJ2-5; D could derive from TRBD1 or TRBD2 (5 bases each). This CDR3 has 15 residues. CDR1 is SGHNT and CDR2 is YYREEE in the germline V gene (reference sequence). V lost 5 bases and J 4 bases, leaving 18 bases between the germline ends. CDR3 nucleotide sequence: TGTGCCAGCAGTCAGCTTTCGGGGCTTCGAGAGACCCAGTACTTC. As protein: CASSQLSGLRETQYF.

The genes are TRBV18 and TRBJ2-3, with TRBD2 matching 13 bases. The trim removed 3 bases at V and 5 bases at J, leaving 11 bases unmatched. The CDR3 has 18 residues. Germline V gives CDR1 KGHSH, CDR2 LQKENI. The CDR3 DNA reads TGTGCCAGCTCACCCTTGGGACTAGCGGGAACTGGGGGAGATACGCAGTATTTT. This encodes CASSPLGLAGTGGDTQYF.

The genes are TRBV10-3 and TRBJ1-2; 7 bases line up with TRBD1. Germline CDR1 reads ENHRY; CDR2 reads SYGVKD. CDR3 length equals 14 residues. V was pared by 7 bases and J by 2 bases, with 7 bases of the junction left unmatched. CDR3 amino acids: CAITPTGTNYGYTF. CDR3 DNA: TGTGCCATCACCCCGACAGGGACAAACTATGGCTACACCTTC.

The rearrangement links TRBV15 to TRBJ1-4, with 7 bases fitting TRBD1. The J segment lost 4 bases and the V segment lost 4 bases, leaving 6 bases of the junction unmatched. The V gene's germline CDR1 is LNHNV and CDR2 YYDKDF (reference sequence). The CDR3 sequence is 15 residues long. The CDR3 DNA reads TGTGCCACCAGCACCCGGGACAGAGATAATGAAAAACTGTTTTTT. As protein: CATSTRDRDNEKLFF.

The chain has TRBV2 and TRBJ2-7, with 11 bases identical to TRBD2. The CDR3 is 14 amino acids. V lost 8 bases to trimming and J lost 5 bases; unmatched junction nucleotides: 8. CDR1 SNHLY and CDR2 FYNNEI come from the germline V gene. The CDR3: CASLRLAGSNEQYF. In nucleotides, the CDR3 is TGTGCCAGCTTAAGACTAGCGGGATCCAACGAGCAGTACTTC.

The CDR3 DNA is TGTGCCAGCTCACCGGTGGAGCGGTCCGGAGAGCAGTACTTC. Amino acids: CASSPVERSGEQYF. The chain recombines TRBV18 with TRBJ2-7; a possible D gene is TRBD2 (5 bases). CDR3 length equals 14 residues. V was cut by 3 bases and J by 7 bases, with 16 bases left in between. Germline CDR1 and CDR2: KGHSH and LQKENI.

The chain is built from TRBV7-2 and TRBJ1-2, with 7 bases that match TRBD1. Unmatched junction bases numbered 17, after V lost 5 bases and J lost 8 bases. The germline gives CDR1 SGHTA, CDR2 FQGNSA. CDR3 length: 16 amino acids. CDR3 loop: CASSTQGGGTPRGYTF. The CDR3 nucleotides are TGTGCCAGCAGCACCCAGGGGGGCGGGACTCCCCGGGGCTACACCTTC.

The V and J genes are TRBV28 and TRBJ1-2; D gene ambiguous. This CDR3 spans 13 amino acids. Between the trimmed V and J ends, which lost 6 bases and 8 bases, there was a span of 16 bases. CDR1 is MDHEN and CDR2 is SYDVKM in the germline V gene. CDR3 residues: CASSFPSSLGYTF. CDR3 DNA sequence: TGTGCCAGCAGCTTCCCCTCCAGTTTAGGCTACACCTTC.

This clone has a single count. The chain uses TRBV6-4 and TRBJ2-7; no clear D. Germline assignment: CDR1 MRHNA and CDR2 SNTAGT. The V end was cut by 4 bases, the J end by 2 bases, with 18 bases between. CDR3 size: 16 residues. In nucleotides, the CDR3 is TGTGCCAGCAGTGCCTCGACAACGCCAAGGGCCTACGAGCAGTACTTC. It encodes CASSASTTPRAYEQYF.

The chain carries TRBV14 and TRBJ1-1; 9 nucleotides line up with TRBD1. The CDR3 length is 21 residues. From germline, CDR1 is SGHDN and CDR2 FVKESK. The trim removed 0 bases at V and 5 bases at J, leaving 22 bases unmatched. CDR3 sequence reads: CASSQDRRDRVEPRNPTEAFF. The CDR3 region has the DNA TGTGCCAGCAGCCAAGATCGTCGGGACAGGGTTGAACCAAGGAACCCAACTGAAGCTTTCTTT.

The J gene is TRBJ2-1, the V gene TRBV6-1, with TRBD2 matching 9 bases. The length of the CDR3 is 14 residues. Germline lookup yields CDR1 MNHNS and CDR2 SASEGT. The junction had 7 bases not matched to a gene; V was cut back by 4 bases and J by 9 bases. CDR3 bases: TGTGCCAGCAGTGGTAGCGGGAGAGCTCGTGAGCAGTTCTTC. Protein product: CASSGSGRAREQFF.

About this clone itself: Other DNA sequences in the sample encode the same CDR3. The V and J genes are TRBV7-9 and TRBJ1-5, with D perhaps TRBD1 (5 bases). Trimming left V 3 bases short and J 5 bases short, with 8 bases between. The CDR3 contains 13 residues. The V gene's germline CDR1 is SEHNR and CDR2 FQNEAQ (reference sequence). CDR3 DNA: TGTGCCAGCAGCTTCCTGGGGGATCAGCCCCAGCATTTT. The encoded protein is CASSFLGDQPQHF.

J is TRBJ1-1 and V is TRBV29-1, with D uncertain. With 7 bases removed from V and 3 bases from J, the gap between germline ends came to 12 bases. The length of the CDR3 is 12 residues. From germline, CDR1 is SQVTM and CDR2 ANQGSEA. CDR3 region: CSGALSDTEAFF. The DNA for the CDR3 is TGCAGCGGTGCCCTTTCTGACACTGAAGCTTTCTTT.

Only a few counts were recorded for this clone. CDR3: CASSLAGELFF. CDR3 coding DNA: TGTGCCAGCAGTTTAGCCGGGGAGCTGTTTTTT. J is TRBJ2-2 and V is TRBV27; D remains ambiguous. V was clipped by 2 bases and J by 6 bases, with 1 base between them. The CDR3 length is 11 residues. Looked up from germline, CDR1 is MNHEY and CDR2 is SMNVEV (reference sequence).

This chain joins TRBV2 and TRBJ2-3; 9 bases fit TRBD1. Per the germline V gene, CDR1 is SNHLY and CDR2 is FYNNEI. Germline trimming cut 5 bases from V and 9 bases from J; bases unmatched to any gene: 3. The CDR3 has 12 amino acids. Here the CDR3 DNA reads TGTGCCAGCAGTCAAGGGACAGGGACGCAGTATTTT. Its translation is CASSQGTGTQYF.

This clone has a handful of counts. The chain uses TRBV20-1 and TRBJ1-1; D gene uncertain. CDR1 is DFQATT and CDR2 is SNEGSKA in the germline V gene (reference sequence). The CDR3 has 11 residues. V lost 5 bases and J lost 7, with 11 bases in between. Written as DNA, the CDR3 is TGCAGTGCTTCTGACGGGATTGAAGCTTTCTTT. It specifies CSASDGIEAFF.

V usage is TRBV30 and J usage is TRBJ2-7; 12 bases line up with TRBD1. V gave up 4 bases and J gave up 6 bases; unmatched junction bases: 13. CDR1 and CDR2 from the germline V gene are GTSNPN and SVGIG (reference sequence). The CDR3 contains 16 residues. The CDR3 nucleotides read TGTGCCTGGACTACTGCTTCCGGGACAGGGGGCGCCGAGCAGTACTTC. This translates into CAWTTASGTGGAEQYF.